This passage covers 8 T cell receptor beta chains from one sample sequenced in a study of radiation and T cells in renal cell carcinoma. Time point given: blood 4 weeks post-SBRT, at nephrectomy. Treatment denoted: 15 Gy SBRT to primary tumor, nephrectomy 4 weeks later. Repertoires were generated with immunoSEQ multiplex PCR, while TCRdb's copy carries only in-frame clones and drops some. In the table there are some 150,000 clones, roughly 90% of which are singletons. The starting material was blood, obtained from a patient whose treatment included radiotherapy and nephrectomy. The receptors here all came from a woman aged 50 to 60 with renal cell carcinoma.

The rearrangement uses TRBV10-1 and TRBJ1-5; D is undetermined. The germline CDR1 and CDR2 sequences are WNHNN and SYGVQD (reference sequence). This CDR3 has 14 amino acids. Deletions cut 6 bases from V and 1 base from J, with 10 bases between. The CDR3 DNA is TGCGCCAGCAGCTTGGCCACCAGCAATCAGCCCCAGCATTTT. Residues: CASSLATSNQPQHF.

The chain has TRBV5-1 and TRBJ2-2, with D uncertain. Germline CDR1 and CDR2: SGHRS and YFSETQ. Between the trimmed V and J ends, which lost 0 bases and 2 bases, there was a span of 11 bases. The CDR3 spans 16 residues. CDR3 in amino acids: CASSLGSGSNTGELFF. In nucleotides, the CDR3 is TGCGCCAGCAGCTTGGGGTCAGGTTCTAACACCGGGGAGCTGTTTTTT.

This chain uses TRBV5-1 with TRBJ2-7; D is perhaps TRBD1 (6 bases). V was cut by 2 bases and J by 6 bases, with 9 bases left in between. Germline V lookup: CDR1 SGHRS, CDR2 YFSETQ. This CDR3 has 12 residues. The CDR3, as DNA: TGCGCCAGCAGCTTCGGACAGAGCGAGCAGTACTTC. Its protein product is CASSFGQSEQYF.

This chain joins TRBV5-4 and TRBJ2-1; 11 positions match TRBD2. V dropped 4 bases and J dropped 7; count of bases not matched to a gene: 7. This CDR3 contains 15 residues. Germline V gene lookup returns CDR1 SGHNT and CDR2 YYREEE (reference sequence). CDR3 in DNA: TGTGCCAGCAGCCATAGCGGGAGGGCCTCGAATGAGCAGTTCTTC. Translated: CASSHSGRASNEQFF.

CDR3 loop: CASSEQGMYGYTF. The CDR3 coding sequence is TGTGCCAGCAGCGAACAGGGAATGTATGGCTACACCTTC. J is TRBJ1-2 and V is TRBV6-6, with a possible D match to TRBD1 (6 bases). V gave up 6 bases and J gave up 5 bases, with 13 bases separating them. Germline lookup yields CDR1 MNHNY and CDR2 SVGAGI (reference sequence). This CDR3 comprises 13 residues.

The CDR3 bases are TGTGCCAGCAGCCGGACTAGCGGGGGGGCCGAAAACATTCAGTACTTC. It codes for CASSRTSGGAENIQYF. This chain uses TRBV7-2 with TRBJ2-4; 15 bases map to TRBD2. V dropped 5 bases and J dropped 5; count of bases not matched to a gene: 4. The CDR3 consists of 16 residues. In germline, CDR1 is SGHTA, CDR2 FQGNSA.

The rearrangement joins TRBV7-2 to TRBJ2-1, with 11 positions matching TRBD2. Germline CDR1 is SGHTA and CDR2 is FQGNSA. The CDR3 runs to 16 residues. V gave up 5 bases and J gave up 6 bases; unmatched junction bases: 9. For the CDR3, the DNA is TGTGCCAGCAGCGCAATCCAGACTAGCGGGGCCAATGAGCAGTTCTTC. It specifies CASSAIQTSGANEQFF.

V gene TRBV19 combines with J gene TRBJ1-1, with D possibly TRBD1 on 6 matching bases. V lost 5 bases, J lost 5 bases, and 18 bases lay in between. This CDR3 spans 15 amino acids. Germline loops: CDR1 LNHDA, CDR2 SQIVND (reference sequence). CDR3: CASSVGTSPGTEAFF. DNA for the CDR3: TGTGCCAGTAGTGTGGGGACATCACCGGGGACTGAAGCTTTCTTT.